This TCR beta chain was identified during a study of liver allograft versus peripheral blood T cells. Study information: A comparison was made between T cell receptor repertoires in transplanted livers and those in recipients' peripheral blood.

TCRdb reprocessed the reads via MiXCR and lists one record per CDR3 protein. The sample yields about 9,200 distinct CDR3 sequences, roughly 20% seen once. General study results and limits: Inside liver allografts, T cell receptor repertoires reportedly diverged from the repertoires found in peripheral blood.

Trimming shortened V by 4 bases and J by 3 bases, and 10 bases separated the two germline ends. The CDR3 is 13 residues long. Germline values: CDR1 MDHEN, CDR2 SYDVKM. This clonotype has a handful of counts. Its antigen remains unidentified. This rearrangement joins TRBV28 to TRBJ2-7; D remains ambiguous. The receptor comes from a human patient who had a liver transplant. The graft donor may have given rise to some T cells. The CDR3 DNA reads TGTGCCAGCAGTTCACCTTCTGGCTACGAGCAGTACTTC. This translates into CASSSPSGYEQYF. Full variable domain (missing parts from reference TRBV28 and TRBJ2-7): DVKVTQSSRYLVKRTGEKVFLECVQDMDHENMFWYRQDPGLGLRLIYFSYDVKMKEKGDIPEGYSVSREKKERFSLILESASTNQTSMYLCASSSPSGYEQYFGPGTRLTVT.